This TCR beta chain was documented in a study of T cells in localized non-small cell lung cancer. Findings and caveats of the study: Investigators sequenced only a single tumor region, leaving heterogeneity possible.

Germline CDR1 is MNHNS and CDR2 is SASEGT. After removal of 4 bases from V and 0 bases from J, the junction contained 2 bases not matched to a gene. The CDR3 extends over 16 amino acids. Only in-frame clones appear in the TCRdb table, and some are missing; sequencing was by immunoSEQ multiplex PCR. Among 30,000 to 45,000 clones listed, roughly 92% were seen once. This clone has a handful of counts. What it binds is not known. Sequenced material: peripheral blood, taken before any cancer treatment. The receptor was derived from a female donor older than 55 with stage I lung adenocarcinoma. The rearrangement joins TRBV6-1 to TRBJ1-6; 8 nucleotides align to TRBD1. As DNA, the CDR3 is TGTGCCAGCAGTGGAACAGGGGGCTCCTATAATTCACCCCTCCACTTT. This codes for CASSGTGGSYNSPLHF.